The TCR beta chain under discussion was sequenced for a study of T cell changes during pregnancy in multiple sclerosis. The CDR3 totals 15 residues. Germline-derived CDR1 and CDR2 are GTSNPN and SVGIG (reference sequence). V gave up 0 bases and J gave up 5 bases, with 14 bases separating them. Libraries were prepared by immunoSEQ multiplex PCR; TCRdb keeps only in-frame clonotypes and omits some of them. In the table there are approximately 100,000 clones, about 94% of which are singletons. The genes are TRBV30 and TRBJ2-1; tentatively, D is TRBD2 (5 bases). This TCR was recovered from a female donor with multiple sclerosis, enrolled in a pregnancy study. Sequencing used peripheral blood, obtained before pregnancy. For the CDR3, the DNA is TGTGCCTGGAGTGTGGGAGCTGCCGTAGACAATGAGCAGTTCTTC. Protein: CAWSVGAAVDNEQFF.